This T cell receptor beta chain was identified during a study of blood T cell repertoires in COVID-19 (dated by TCRdb to 2018 to 2021). Looking at the study overall: Samples from collaborators originated in the United States, Italy and Spain and spanned both the acute and convalescent phases of COVID-19. The sample metadata nearly always contained a de-identified subject ID, COVID-19 status, age in years and sex. Deeply sampled blood TCRbeta repertoires from subjects exposed to, actively infected with, or recovered from COVID-19 were included in the dataset. The samples were drawn from two sources: the first 160 participants of the ongoing ImmuneRACE study, and over 1,000 subjects contributed by 6 global collaborators. The repertoires were released in a freely available public database intended as a resource for research on the immune response to SARS-CoV-2. Where HLA class I and class II types were available, the types were taken from metadata supplied by the sample provider, not from assay-based typing. The prospective study material was composed of cDNA or gDNA derived from T cells, B-cell-depleted T cells, or PBMCs.

The CDR3 goes from the cysteine to the phenylalanine over 16 residues. The entry retains the CDR3 DNA only, 48 bases that are in frame from base 1. V lost 5 bases and J lost 4 bases, and the count of bases not matched to a germline gene is 13. Per the germline V gene, SGHAT is the CDR1 and FQNNGV is the CDR2. A word on this clone: This receptor's antigen is unknown. Per-nucleotide qualities are absent, and no much larger clonotype sits a single base away.

Results the study describes overall, beyond this receptor: How much clinical and demographic metadata was included differed by source and by participant, and the metadata was provided uncurated.

Whole blood was collected in K2EDTA tubes by collaborating institutions according to the institutions' own protocols. For TCRbeta analysis, collaborator samples were shipped as frozen whole blood, as isolated PBMCs, or as DNA extracted from either sample type. TCRbeta CDR3 regions were amplified from genomic DNA using the immunoSEQ Assay, a bias-controlled multiplex PCR. As for the authors' bioinformatics: Nucleated cell counts per sample were estimated from amplification of reference gene primers within the assay. To quantify the absolute abundance of each unique TCRbeta CDR3 rearrangement, sequence reads were collapsed and filtered. Productive Simpson clonality was computed per sample as the square root of Simpson's diversity index over productive rearrangements. TCRdb carries this immuneACCESS record with in-frame sequences only. Its versions omit some clonotypes, under half of them owing to an unresolved V gene in the studies checked, with the rest unexplained. V and J calls and clone size are copied from that table; D and trimming were computed from the DNA. Across this sample there are 100,000 to 150,000 clones, with around nine tenths seen only once. The ten largest account for less than 20% of the sample.

The sequence came from a man between 50 and 59 years old with active or convalescent COVID-19. The V gene is TRBV11-2 and the J gene is TRBJ2-5; TRBD2 agrees with 7 junctional bases. The source material was peripheral blood. This receptor carries the CDR3 CASSNWGTTRPETQYF. The DNA sequence is as follows: TGTGCCAGCAGCAACTGGGGGACTACCCGTCCAGAGACCCAGTACTTC.